This TCR beta chain was found in a study of graft-versus-host responses after intestinal transplantation. In the study overall: Anti-thymocyte globulin induction was given to all recipients, followed by tacrolimus and steroids for around three years. General observations from the study: Declining HvG levels early post-transplant were linked to peak circulating GvH clone levels.

A single count supports this clone. Its specificity is not known. This CDR3 has 12 amino acids. Germline V lookup: CDR1 SGHAT, CDR2 FQNNGV. The V gene lost 3 bases and the J gene lost 2 bases, with 4 bases spanning the gap. Sequenced by immunoSEQ multiplex PCR; TCRdb stores in-frame clones only, minus some. The data contain approximately 86,000 clones, 85% to 95% of them singletons. The sequence was obtained from a human donor who was the organ donor for an intestinal transplant. The chain joins TRBV11-2 to TRBJ1-1; D is unresolved. The source material was unstimulated CD8+ T cells sorted from spleen or lymph node cells, sampled before transplant. The CDR3 region is CASSFQNTEAFF. The CDR3 nucleotides read TGTGCCAGCAGCTTTCAAAACACTGAAGCTTTCTTT.